A selection of T cell receptor beta chains follows, all from one sample in a study of shared clonotypes between healthy human individuals. Profiling relied on immunoSEQ multiplex PCR, and the TCRdb table lists in-frame clones only, not all of them. In the table there are approximately 2.5 million clones, 93% of which are singletons. The sequenced sample consisted of naive CD4+ T cells from PBMCs. These receptors came from a man between 18 and 35 years old in good health. Some clones in this sample may be carry-over from other donors' samples. The conserved cysteine and the conserved F or W are not part of the CDR3 here. Fields, in order: J gene, V gene, CDR3 protein.

J: TRBJ2-1
V: TRBV6-6
CDR3: ASSSGQDVWGDEQF

J: TRBJ2-7
V: TRBV7-3
CDR3: ASSLEPGSYEQY

J: TRBJ2-5
V: TRBV5-4
CDR3: ASSTLPRETQY

J: TRBJ1-2
V: TRBV7-3
CDR3: ASSPISTNYGYT

J: TRBJ2-3
V: TRBV7-2
CDR3: ASSLGVSGRSDTQY

J: TRBJ2-1
V: TRBV28
CDR3: ASSQTLGAGGGEQF

J: TRBJ2-6
V: TRBV5-1
CDR3: APPRPDLGPGANVLT

J: TRBJ1-5
V: TRBV7-9
CDR3: ASSLQRGEDQPQH

J: TRBJ2-3
V: TRBV7-3
CDR3: ASSLYGRAADTQY

J: TRBJ2-4
V: TRBV10-1
CDR3: ASSERGEMGKNIQY

J: TRBJ2-6
V: TRBV28
CDR3: ASGGINSGANVLT

J: TRBJ2-1
V: TRBV28
CDR3: ASSQNGLATHEQF

J: TRBJ2-5
V: TRBV6-1
CDR3: ASSIFSTGLETQY

J: TRBJ2-1
V: TRBV18
CDR3: ASSPWDRPSSYNEQF

J: TRBJ1-5
V: TRBV7-8
CDR3: ASSPRTGSQH

J: TRBJ2-5
V: TRBV2
CDR3: ASSRMGREETQY

J: TRBJ1-1
V: TRBV14
CDR3: ASSPLRTEEAF

J: TRBJ1-5
V: TRBV28
CDR3: ASSPLTGGDQPQH

J: TRBJ1-2
V: TRBV4-1
CDR3: ASSPPRPPLDLS

J: TRBJ2-2
V: TRBV6-1
CDR3: ASSPVPGGELF

J: TRBJ2-2
V: TRBV5-4
CDR3: ASSLGASGANTGELF

J: TRBJ1-1
V: TRBV7-8
CDR3: ASRDSIGAGDLNTEAF

J: TRBJ1-4
V: TRBV28
CDR3: ASLRQGSEKLF

J: TRBJ2-1
V: TRBV11-2
CDR3: ASSLDQGTVNEQF

J: TRBJ2-3
V: TRBV2
CDR3: ASSGPGPITDTQY

J: TRBJ2-3
V: TRBV9
CDR3: ASSVTSGLADTQY

J: TRBJ2-2
V: TRBV30
CDR3: AWSHGTATGELF

J: TRBJ2-3
V: TRBV2
CDR3: ASSGPGGDTQY